Detailed here is one T cell receptor (beta chain). Its antigen is unidentified. The length of the CDR3 is 16 residues. The germline V gene has CDR1 MNHNS and CDR2 SASEGT. Losses at the gene ends were 4 bases for V and 8 bases for J; bases not matched to a gene: 8. This sample was included in a study of shared clonotypes between healthy human individuals. TCRdb's table, derived via immunoSEQ multiplex PCR, lists solely in-frame clones and lacks some. The table shows some 2.1 million clones, with just under 95% occurring only once. Naive CD8 cells comprised CD45RO-negative, CCR7-positively selected cells, excluding terminally differentiated effector memory CD45RA+ cells. None of the donors, who were healthy HIV-negative adults, had recently had acute infections or vaccinations. Study-wide points: In this cohort, only blood was sampled, and tissue repertoires likely differ. Clonotype sharing among donors, it was expected, would be affected by sequencing depth. Memory subsets generally showed smaller estimated richness than naive subsets did.

Sequenced input: naive CD8+ T cells from PBMCs. The chain recombines TRBV6-1 with TRBJ2-1; 13 nucleotides align to TRBD2. This clonotype originated in a man between 18 and 29 years old in good health. Some clones in this sample may be carry-over from other donors' samples. The CDR3 DNA follows: TGTGCCAGCAGTGGTTCAGGACTAGCGGGAGAGGATGAGCAGTTCTTC. It encodes CASSGSGLAGEDEQFF.